These T cell receptor beta chains were read from a single sample in a study of blood T cell repertoires in COVID-19. The protocol was immunoSEQ multiplex PCR, while the TCRdb copy is restricted to in-frame clones and leaves out a portion. The repertoire holds roughly 70,000 clones, with 70% to 90% as singletons. Sequencing was performed on peripheral blood. Every receptor here comes from a man aged 65 to 79 with acute or convalescent COVID-19. Each CDR3 is given with its conserved first and last residue.

V	CDR3
TRBV30	CAWSWTGSVYEQYF
TRBV18	CASSPLNPSDTEAFF
TRBV24-1	CATSDPARTGGYNEQFF
TRBV11-3	CASSLDGQSYEQYF
TRBV6-5	CASSRDRVDEELFF
TRBV11-2	CASSLGFLGQTNEKLFF
TRBV4-3	CASSQGVSGNGYTF
TRBV5-1	CASSSPRGNEQFF
TRBV5-6	CASSPYRGAGYTF
TRBV19	CASKAGTIGYNSPLHF
TRBV11-2	CASSLGQLGGYTF
TRBV30	CASGQLTEAFF
TRBV15	CATSRDLWGEADTEAFF
TRBV28	CASALAGKSNTEAFF
TRBV27	CASSFVRSPYNEQFF
TRBV4-3	CASSQAGHNTEAFF
TRBV6-5	CASSYPGTYEQYF
TRBV19	CASSIGGTGTQPQHF
TRBV6-5	CASSRPTRENSPLHF
TRBV5-1	CASSLSDRGGEKLFF
TRBV18	CASSPRGFGTDTQYF
TRBV18	CASSPRETASEPLHF
TRBV7-9	CASARDRVVGETQYF
TRBV6-2/TRBV6-3	CASSARLAGEQFF
TRBV24-1	CATSVTGTGYDTQYF
TRBV18	CASSQGDTLTYEQYF
TRBV5-1	CASSLAGRTDTQYF
TRBV30	CALAGGDNQPQHF
TRBV6-1	CASSEASGRDNSPLHF
TRBV5-1	CASSLDRVVSGNTIYF
TRBV9	CASSLAGEATGELFF
TRBV7-9	CASSSTGTGLPLHF
TRBV28	CASSFVEGADVSYEQYF
TRBV3-1/TRBV3-2	CASSQSVGALSYEQYF
TRBV5-1	CASSPDRAYGYTF
TRBV18	CASSPGQLYEQYF
TRBV2	CASRQGVDGYEQYF
TRBV29-1	CSVDGGGSYNEQFF
TRBV5-1	CASSLIGLAGGYNEQFF
TRBV4-1	CASSQGLRDRESGYGYTF
TRBV7-2	CASSLKGGALNEKLFF
TRBV19	CASSIFQNYEQYF
TRBV7-2	CASSLDREQPQHF
TRBV5-1	CASRRGPGGDEQFF
TRBV5-4	CASSLGAGASYEQYF
TRBV3-1/TRBV3-2	CASSQAGTVNTEAFF
TRBV27	CASSFTFMRFGEQYF
TRBV6-5	CASSFSGLKLHF
TRBV2	CATNLAGGLGELFF
TRBV7-7	CASSLGPGVPYEQYF
TRBV27	CASSRMTGMETQYF
TRBV24-1	CATSDLGSGGGDTQYF
TRBV30	CAWSSGTGGEQYF
TRBV14	CASSHESMSRGYTF